This T cell receptor (beta chain) was found in a study of T cell repertoires in cytomegalovirus infection. In the study overall: A matching HLA type, together with CMV infection, was signaled by public TCR beta signatures.

TCRdb recomputed calls from the reads with MiXCR, one row per CDR3 protein. Altogether under 800,000 distinct CDR3 sequences are present, roughly 26% being singletons, with the ten largest covering less than 10%. The CDR3 extends over 16 amino acids. Germline V gives CDR1 LGHDT, CDR2 YNNKEL (reference sequence). The ends were cut back, 4 bases at V and 4 bases at J, with 19 bases in the middle. Points from the study as a whole: The response measured ex vivo was dominated by TCR beta clonotypes (HLA-C-restricted and CMV-specific). The study identified carriers of CMV plus the relevant HLA from cumulative public TCR beta family frequency.

About this clonotype: What it recognizes is unknown.

This sequence originates from a human donor in good health (CMV status not recorded). Some clones in this sample may be carry-over from other donors' samples. This sequence joins TRBV3-1 and TRBJ1-2; a possible D gene is TRBD1 (6 bases). Material: CD8+ T cells from PBMCs. CDR3 sequence reads: CASSPDGNTGTYGYTF. The CDR3 DNA sequence: TGTGCCAGCAGCCCAGATGGAAACACAGGGACCTATGGCTACACCTTC.